These T cell receptor beta chains were read from a single sample in a study of beta chain features in type 1 diabetes. Sequenced by immunoSEQ multiplex PCR; TCRdb stores in-frame clones only, minus some. Of 140,000 to 150,000 clones listed, over 9.5% are singletons. Sequencing used naive CD4+ T cells from blood. The receptors originated from a man aged 18-30 years in good health. Both conserved end residues are part of each CDR3. Fields, in order: CDR3 protein, CDR3 DNA, clone size, J gene, V gene, D gene. D genes are given only for firm matches. Expanded clones get a size class; other rows say once, few or many, or leave the size out.

cdr3_aa: CASSPPLAPYEQYF
cdr3_nt: TGTGCCAGCAGTCCGCCCCTGGCCCCCTACGAGCAGTACTTC
clone_size: many
j_call: TRBJ2-7
v_call: TRBV28
d_call: .

cdr3_aa: CATLGGRETQYF
cdr3_nt: TGTGCCACCCTCGGGGGGAGAGAGACCCAGTACTTC
clone_size: many
j_call: TRBJ2-5
v_call: TRBV7-9
d_call: TRBD2

cdr3_aa: CAISDQLTGVNSPLHF
cdr3_nt: TGTGCCATCAGTGACCAACTGACAGGGGTGAATTCACCCCTCCACTTT
clone_size: .
j_call: TRBJ1-6
v_call: TRBV10-3
d_call: TRBD1

cdr3_aa: CASSLSSSGGGSYNEQFF
cdr3_nt: TGCGCCAGCAGCTTGTCTTCTAGCGGGGGGGGGTCCTACAATGAGCAGTTCTTC
clone_size: .
j_call: TRBJ2-1
v_call: TRBV5-1
d_call: TRBD2

cdr3_aa: CATLLGGSSDEAFF
cdr3_nt: TGTGCCACCCTATTAGGGGGATCGTCTGATGAAGCTTTCTTT
clone_size: few
j_call: TRBJ1-1
v_call: TRBV10-3
d_call: .

cdr3_aa: CASSTSGVSSYNSPLHF
cdr3_nt: TGTGCCAGCAGCACATCGGGGGTGAGCTCCTATAATTCACCCCTCCACTTT
clone_size: few
j_call: TRBJ1-6
v_call: TRBV7-9
d_call: .

cdr3_aa: CAWSRGDQPQHF
cdr3_nt: TGTGCCTGGAGCAGGGGTGATCAGCCCCAGCATTTT
clone_size: few
j_call: TRBJ1-5
v_call: TRBV30
d_call: .

cdr3_aa: CASSLKGRSSTGELFF
cdr3_nt: TGTGCCAGCAGCTTGAAGGGGCGGAGCAGCACCGGGGAGCTGTTTTTT
clone_size: .
j_call: TRBJ2-2
v_call: TRBV5-4
d_call: .

cdr3_aa: CASSPVGTGASTDTQYF
cdr3_nt: TGTGCCAGCAGCCCCGTAGGGACAGGGGCGAGCACAGATACGCAGTATTTT
clone_size: few
j_call: TRBJ2-3
v_call: TRBV7-2
d_call: TRBD1

cdr3_aa: CASSEGRGGNTIYF
cdr3_nt: TGTGCCAGCAGTGAAGGACGGGGTGGAAACACCATATATTTT
clone_size: .
j_call: TRBJ1-3
v_call: TRBV27
d_call: .

cdr3_aa: CASSPTGTSSGANVLTF
cdr3_nt: TGTGCCAGCAGCCCGACAGGTACCAGCTCTGGGGCCAACGTCCTGACTTTC
clone_size: few
j_call: TRBJ2-6
v_call: TRBV11-2
d_call: .

cdr3_aa: CASSLGQDGNTEAFF
cdr3_nt: TGTGCCAGCAGCTTGGGACAGGACGGTAACACTGAAGCTTTCTTT
clone_size: .
j_call: TRBJ1-1
v_call: TRBV5-4
d_call: .

cdr3_aa: CASSSTALGGAYNIQYF
cdr3_nt: TGTGCCAGCAGTTCCACCGCCCTCGGGGGGGCATATAATATTCAGTACTTC
clone_size: .
j_call: TRBJ2-4
v_call: TRBV27
d_call: TRBD2

cdr3_aa: CASSQGETPNEKLFF
cdr3_nt: TGTGCCAGCAGCCAAGGTGAGACTCCGAATGAAAAACTGTTTTTT
clone_size: few
j_call: TRBJ1-4
v_call: TRBV4-2
d_call: .

cdr3_aa: CASTLSRGSSYEQYF
cdr3_nt: TGTGCCAGCACCCTTTCCCGGGGAAGCTCCTACGAGCAGTACTTC
clone_size: .
j_call: TRBJ2-7
v_call: TRBV7-9
d_call: .

cdr3_aa: CASRQGLAGETQYF
cdr3_nt: TGTGCCAGCAGGCAGGGCCTAGCGGGGGAGACCCAGTACTTC
clone_size: few
j_call: TRBJ2-5
v_call: TRBV2
d_call: TRBD2

cdr3_aa: CASSNTGSWETQYF
cdr3_nt: TGTGCCAGCAGCAACACAGGGTCCTGGGAGACCCAGTACTTC
clone_size: .
j_call: TRBJ2-5
v_call: TRBV7-3
d_call: .

cdr3_aa: CASRPGGSAILLTEAFF
cdr3_nt: TGTGCCAGCAGACCGGGGGGGTCCGCGATACTTTTGACTGAAGCTTTCTTT
clone_size: few
j_call: TRBJ1-1
v_call: TRBV28
d_call: .

cdr3_aa: CASSRPGGEQYF
cdr3_nt: TGCGCCAGCAGCCGGCCAGGGGGTGAGCAGTACTTC
clone_size: few
j_call: TRBJ2-7
v_call: TRBV4-1
d_call: TRBD1

cdr3_aa: CASSSGDASYEQYF
cdr3_nt: TGCGCCAGCAGCTCAGGCGACGCTTCCTACGAGCAGTACTTC
clone_size: .
j_call: TRBJ2-7
v_call: TRBV5-1
d_call: .

cdr3_aa: CASSQGPTGELFF
cdr3_nt: TGCGCCAGCAGCCAAGGGCCCACCGGGGAGCTGTTTTTT
clone_size: few
j_call: TRBJ2-2
v_call: TRBV4-3
d_call: .

cdr3_aa: CASSDRGRGETQYF
cdr3_nt: TGCGCCAGCAGCGACAGGGGGCGAGGGGAGACCCAGTACTTC
clone_size: few
j_call: TRBJ2-5
v_call: TRBV5-1
d_call: TRBD1

cdr3_aa: CASKAQGALDTGELFF
cdr3_nt: TGTGCCAGCAAAGCTCAGGGGGCCTTGGACACCGGGGAGCTGTTTTTT
clone_size: few
j_call: TRBJ2-2
v_call: TRBV7-2
d_call: TRBD1

cdr3_aa: CASSSHETALSYEQYF
cdr3_nt: TGTGCCAGCAGCTCCCACGAGACAGCGCTCTCCTACGAGCAGTACTTC
clone_size: few
j_call: TRBJ2-7
v_call: TRBV7-2
d_call: .

cdr3_aa: CASSVSLGTSGGTTDTQYF
cdr3_nt: TGTGCCAGCAGCGTATCGTTGGGGACTAGCGGGGGAACCACAGATACGCAGTATTTT
clone_size: .
j_call: TRBJ2-3
v_call: TRBV9
d_call: TRBD2

cdr3_aa: CAWSVSTGNTIYF
cdr3_nt: TGTGCCTGGAGTGTCTCTACCGGAAACACCATATATTTT
clone_size: few
j_call: TRBJ1-3
v_call: TRBV30
d_call: .

cdr3_aa: CASSPSTSGGPTDTQYF
cdr3_nt: TGTGCCAGCAGCCCCTCGACTAGCGGGGGCCCCACAGATACGCAGTATTTT
clone_size: .
j_call: TRBJ2-3
v_call: TRBV6-7
d_call: TRBD2

cdr3_aa: CASSFGTASNQPQHF
cdr3_nt: TGTGCCAGCAGCTTTGGGACTGCTAGCAATCAGCCCCAGCATTTT
clone_size: .
j_call: TRBJ1-5
v_call: TRBV7-9
d_call: .

cdr3_aa: CASSLSRISSGNTIYF
cdr3_nt: TGTGCCAGCAGCTTAAGCAGGATCAGCTCTGGAAACACCATATATTTT
clone_size: few
j_call: TRBJ1-3
v_call: TRBV11-2
d_call: .

cdr3_aa: CASSPEQGSYEQYF
cdr3_nt: TGTGCCAGCAGCCCAGAACAGGGGTCCTACGAGCAGTACTTC
clone_size: few
j_call: TRBJ2-7
v_call: TRBV7-6
d_call: TRBD1

cdr3_aa: CASSLLSSGGTQVTDTQYF
cdr3_nt: TGTGCCAGCAGCTTACTGTCCAGCGGGGGGACGCAGGTCACAGATACGCAGTATTTT
clone_size: .
j_call: TRBJ2-3
v_call: TRBV7-6
d_call: TRBD2

cdr3_aa: CASSIRGNEQFF
cdr3_nt: TGTGCCAGCAGCATCCGAGGCAATGAGCAGTTCTTC
clone_size: many
j_call: TRBJ2-1
v_call: TRBV5-4
d_call: .

cdr3_aa: CASSLSGDPYNEQFF
cdr3_nt: TGTGCCAGCAGCTTAAGCGGGGATCCCTACAATGAGCAGTTCTTC
clone_size: .
j_call: TRBJ2-1
v_call: TRBV7-2
d_call: TRBD2

cdr3_aa: CASSLALRTGDYEQYF
cdr3_nt: TGTGCCAGCAGTTTAGCCTTGCGGACAGGGGATTACGAGCAGTACTTC
clone_size: .
j_call: TRBJ2-7
v_call: TRBV28
d_call: TRBD1

cdr3_aa: CAWSVGLNNSPLHF
cdr3_nt: TGTGCCTGGAGTGTAGGACTGAATAATTCACCCCTCCACTTT
clone_size: many
j_call: TRBJ1-6
v_call: TRBV30
d_call: .